This record covers a single T cell receptor (beta chain). Many counts were recorded for this clonotype. Its antigen is still unknown. Base qualities are not provided; no much larger clone lies one nucleotide away. TCR alpha and beta CDR3 regions were amplified with the iRepertoire nested amplicon-rescue multiplex PCR (arm-PCR) platform from RNA. The input for one-step reverse transcription and amplification was about 100-450 ng of tissue mRNA or PBMC total RNA. Following bead purification, Illumina adapters were added by a secondary multiplex PCR, and libraries between 200 and 400 bp were gel-purified. Internal 6-nucleotide barcodes were carried by the libraries and were used for demultiplexing. The libraries were sequenced on an Illumina MiSeq using 2x220 or 2x250 nucleotide paired-end reads. As for the original processing: Paired reads were merged using FLASH 1.2.11 and were aligned to the GRCh37 human genome using BWA-MEM, after which TRA and TRB reads were extracted. For V and J assignment, an IMGT-derived reference of cassette sequences and CDR3 motifs that included pseudogenes was used. Three-frame translation of reads was performed, and productive CDR3s were defined as those with a C...FGXG motif and no stop codons. Clonotypes were defined as unique combinations of V-J cassette pair and CDR3 amino acid sequence. Filtering of reads was based on Hamming distance, with the threshold set by the sequence error rate of each sample in mapped regions. TCRdb itself trimmed the public reads at Q25 with fastp, ran MiXCR and retained productive beta chains. Rows with a matching CDR3 protein are joined into one entry that keeps the most common DNA and genes. V and J calls and clone size were set by TCRdb, not the authors. Here the sample has more than 300,000 distinct CDR3 sequences; roughly two fifths occur a single time. In total, the top ten clones hold more than 10% of the sample.

This specimen belongs to a study of glioma-infiltrating T cells (dated by TCRdb to 2016 to 2018). With respect to the entire study: Low-grade gliomas were WHO grade II oligodendrogliomas or astrocytomas, and glioblastomas were WHO grade IV tumors sampled at initial rather than recurrent diagnosis. The paired cohort comprised three low-grade glioma patients, about 8 primary glioblastoma patients and three non-glioma patients contributing non-neoplastic brain tissue. Dexamethasone was administered to glioma patients for six or fewer days before surgery. The sequencing target for blood libraries was about 4.5- to 10-fold coverage of approximately 1 million peripheral T cells. Sequencing of TCR alpha- and beta-chain repertoires was performed on glioma tissue, on non-neoplastic brain tissue, and on matched peripheral blood mononuclear cells. To measure how far tissue and blood T-cell populations diverged, each tissue-infiltrating repertoire was compared against the peripheral blood repertoire of the same patient. Points the paper makes about the study in general: VJ-independent divergence between tissue and blood was found to be below expectation in non-neoplastic patients but above expectation in all gliomas, particularly low-grade gliomas. Patients with low tissue-blood divergence were marked by a signature set of shared blood CDR3 motifs, and this signature set was depleted in highly divergent patients. Group comparisons were based on small numbers of patients: three non-neoplastic, three low-grade glioma and roughly 8 glioblastoma patients. Tissue and blood shared very few CDR3 sequences, a result attributed to high CDR3 diversity and limited sampling.

CDR1 and CDR2 are drawn from the germline V gene (reference sequence): MNHEY, SMNVEV. Its CDR3 holds 15 amino acids, cysteine through phenylalanine. CDR3 DNA is the only sequence kept; it has 45 bases, read in frame from the first base. Clipping removes 6 bases from V and 7 bases from J, with 8 as the unmatched junction base count. Surgical brain or tumor specimens were cryofrozen in liquid nitrogen immediately after resection, and peripheral blood cells were collected concurrently. The receptor was isolated from a human donor with low-grade glioma or glioblastoma, undergoing nonglioma brain surgery, or in good health (not recorded which). Sequenced input: glioma tissue, nonneoplastic brain tissue, or PBMCs (not recorded which). The rearrangement combines TRBV27 with TRBJ2-1, with TRBD1 matching 11 junction bases. The CDR3: CASSPGQGARNEQFF. The DNA reads as follows: TGTGCCAGCAGCCCTGGACAGGGGGCAAGGAATGAGCAGTTCTTC.